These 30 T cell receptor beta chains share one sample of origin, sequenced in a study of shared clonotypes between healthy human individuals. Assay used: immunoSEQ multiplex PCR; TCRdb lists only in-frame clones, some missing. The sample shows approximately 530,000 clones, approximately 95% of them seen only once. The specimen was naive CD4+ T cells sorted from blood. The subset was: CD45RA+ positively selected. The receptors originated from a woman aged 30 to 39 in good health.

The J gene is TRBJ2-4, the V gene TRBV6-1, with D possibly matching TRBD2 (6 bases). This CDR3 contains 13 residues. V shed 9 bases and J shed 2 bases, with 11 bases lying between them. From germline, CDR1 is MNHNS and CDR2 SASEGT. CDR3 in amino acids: CASVGLSKNIQYF. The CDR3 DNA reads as TGTGCCAGTGTTGGACTATCCAAAAACATTCAGTACTTC.

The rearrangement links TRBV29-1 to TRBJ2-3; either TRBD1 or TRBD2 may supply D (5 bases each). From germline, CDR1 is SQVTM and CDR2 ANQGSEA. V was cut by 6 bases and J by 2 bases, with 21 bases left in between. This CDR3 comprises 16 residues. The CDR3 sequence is CSVSEGPSTDTDTQYF. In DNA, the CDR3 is TGCAGCGTGAGTGAGGGGCCAAGTACCGACACAGATACGCAGTATTTT.

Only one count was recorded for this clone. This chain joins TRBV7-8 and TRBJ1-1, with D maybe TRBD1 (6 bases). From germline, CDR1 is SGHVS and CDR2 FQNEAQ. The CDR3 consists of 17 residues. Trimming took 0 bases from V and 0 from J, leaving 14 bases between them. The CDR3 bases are TGTGCCAGCAGCTTAGCAAGGGCAAGGACAGTGAACACTGAAGCTTTCTTT. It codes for CASSLARARTVNTEAFF.

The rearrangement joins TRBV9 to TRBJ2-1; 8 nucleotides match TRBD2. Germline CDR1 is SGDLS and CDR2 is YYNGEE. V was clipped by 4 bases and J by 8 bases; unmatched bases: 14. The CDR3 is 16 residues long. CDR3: CASSPNFAGGDDEQFF. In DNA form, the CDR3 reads TGTGCCAGCAGCCCCAATTTTGCGGGAGGTGATGATGAGCAGTTCTTC.

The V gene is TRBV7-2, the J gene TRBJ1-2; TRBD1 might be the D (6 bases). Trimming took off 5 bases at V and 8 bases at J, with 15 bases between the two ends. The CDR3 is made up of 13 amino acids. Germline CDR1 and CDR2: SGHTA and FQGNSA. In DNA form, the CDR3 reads TGTGCCAGCAGCGACTACAGGGCCCGGGGCTACACCTTC. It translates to CASSDYRARGYTF.

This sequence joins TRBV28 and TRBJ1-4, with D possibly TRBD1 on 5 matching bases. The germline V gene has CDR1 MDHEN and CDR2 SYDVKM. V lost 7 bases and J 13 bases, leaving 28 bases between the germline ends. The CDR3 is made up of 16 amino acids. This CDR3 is CASTSHGGAHLGGLFF. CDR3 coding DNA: TGTGCCAGCACCTCCCACGGAGGGGCTCACCTTGGGGGACTGTTTTTT.

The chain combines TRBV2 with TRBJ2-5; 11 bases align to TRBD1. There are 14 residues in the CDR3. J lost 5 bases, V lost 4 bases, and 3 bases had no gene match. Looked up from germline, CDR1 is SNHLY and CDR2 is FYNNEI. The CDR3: CASSGTGGRETQYF. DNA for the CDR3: TGTGCCAGCAGTGGGACAGGGGGCCGGGAGACCCAGTACTTC. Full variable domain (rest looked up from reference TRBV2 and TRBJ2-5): EPEVTQTPSHQVTQMGQEVILRCVPISNHLYFYWYRQILGQKVEFLVSFYNNEISEKSEIFDDQFSVERPDGSNFTLKIRSTKLEDSAMYFCASSGTGGRETQYFGPGTRLLVL.

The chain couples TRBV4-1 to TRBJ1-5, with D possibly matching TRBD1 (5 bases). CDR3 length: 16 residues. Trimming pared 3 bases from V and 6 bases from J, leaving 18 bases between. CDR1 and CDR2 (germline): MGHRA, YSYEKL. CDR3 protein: CASSQFTDSIPQPQHF. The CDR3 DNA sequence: TGCGCCAGCAGCCAGTTCACTGACAGCATCCCTCAGCCCCAGCATTTT.

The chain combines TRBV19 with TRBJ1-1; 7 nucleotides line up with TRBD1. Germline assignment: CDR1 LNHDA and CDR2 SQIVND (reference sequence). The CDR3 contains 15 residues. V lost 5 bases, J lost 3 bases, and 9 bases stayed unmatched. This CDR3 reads CASSYPGGRYTEAFF. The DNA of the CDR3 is TGTGCCAGTAGTTATCCAGGGGGGAGATACACTGAAGCTTTCTTT.

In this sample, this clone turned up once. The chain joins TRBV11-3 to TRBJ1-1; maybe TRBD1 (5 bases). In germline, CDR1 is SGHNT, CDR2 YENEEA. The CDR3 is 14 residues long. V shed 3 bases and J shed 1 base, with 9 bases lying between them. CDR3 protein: CASSLQGKNTEAFF. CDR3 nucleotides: TGTGCCAGCAGCTTGCAGGGTAAGAACACTGAAGCTTTCTTT.

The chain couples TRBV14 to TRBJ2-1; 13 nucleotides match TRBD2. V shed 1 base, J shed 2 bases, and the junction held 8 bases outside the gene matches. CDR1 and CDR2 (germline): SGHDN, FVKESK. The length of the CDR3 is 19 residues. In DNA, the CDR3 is TGTGCCAGCAGCCAAGGCGAAGCAGGACTAGCGGGAGCCTACAATGAGCAGTTCTTC. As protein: CASSQGEAGLAGAYNEQFF.

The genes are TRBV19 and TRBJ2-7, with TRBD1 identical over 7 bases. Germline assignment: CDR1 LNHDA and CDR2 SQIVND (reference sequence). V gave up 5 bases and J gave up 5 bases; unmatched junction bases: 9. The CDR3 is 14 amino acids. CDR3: CASSARQGPDEQYF. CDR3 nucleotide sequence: TGTGCCAGTAGTGCGAGACAGGGCCCCGACGAGCAGTACTTC.

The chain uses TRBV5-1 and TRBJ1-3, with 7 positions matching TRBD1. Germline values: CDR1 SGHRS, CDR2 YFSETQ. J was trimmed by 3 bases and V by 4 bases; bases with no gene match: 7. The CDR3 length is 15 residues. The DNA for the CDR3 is TGCGCCAGCAGCGGTACAGGGGAAGATGGAAACACCATATATTTT. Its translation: CASSGTGEDGNTIYF.

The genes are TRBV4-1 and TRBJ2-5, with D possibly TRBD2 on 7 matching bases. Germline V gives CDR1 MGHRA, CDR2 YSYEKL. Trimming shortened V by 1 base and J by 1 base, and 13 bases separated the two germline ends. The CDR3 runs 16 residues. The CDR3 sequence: CASSQAGGRGQETQYF. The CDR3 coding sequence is TGCGCCAGCAGCCAAGCCGGGGGGCGAGGCCAAGAGACCCAGTACTTC.

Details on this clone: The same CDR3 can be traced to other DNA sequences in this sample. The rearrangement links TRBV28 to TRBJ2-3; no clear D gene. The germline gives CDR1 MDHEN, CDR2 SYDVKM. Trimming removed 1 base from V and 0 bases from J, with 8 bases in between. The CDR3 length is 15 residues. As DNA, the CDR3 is TGTGCCAGCAGTTTATCCCCAGATAGCACAGATACGCAGTATTTT. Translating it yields CASSLSPDSTDTQYF.

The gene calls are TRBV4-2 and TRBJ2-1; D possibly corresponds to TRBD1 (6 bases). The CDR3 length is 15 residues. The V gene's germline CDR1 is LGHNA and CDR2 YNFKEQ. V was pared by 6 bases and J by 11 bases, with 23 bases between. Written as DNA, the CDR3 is TGTGCCAGCAGTAAAGAGGGAACAGGGCCCGGACAGCAGTTCTTC. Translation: CASSKEGTGPGQQFF.

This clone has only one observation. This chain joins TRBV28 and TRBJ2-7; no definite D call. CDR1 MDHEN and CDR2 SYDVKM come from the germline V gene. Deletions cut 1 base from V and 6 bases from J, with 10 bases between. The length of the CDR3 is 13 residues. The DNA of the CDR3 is TGTGCCAGCAGTTTATTGGGGATGGGCGAGCAGTACTTC. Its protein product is CASSLLGMGEQYF.

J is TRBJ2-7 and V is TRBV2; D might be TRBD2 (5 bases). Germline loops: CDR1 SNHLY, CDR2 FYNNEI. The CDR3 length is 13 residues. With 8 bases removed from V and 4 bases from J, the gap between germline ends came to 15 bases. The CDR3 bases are TGTGCCAGCGGGCTAGCACCCTCGTACGAGCAGTACTTC. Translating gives CASGLAPSYEQYF.

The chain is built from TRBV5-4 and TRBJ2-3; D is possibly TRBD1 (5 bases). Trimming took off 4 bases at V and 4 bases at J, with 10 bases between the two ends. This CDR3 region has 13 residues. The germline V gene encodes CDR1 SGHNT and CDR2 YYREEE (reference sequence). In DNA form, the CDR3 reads TGTGCCAGCAGCGATAGGGGCGCAGATACGCAGTATTTT. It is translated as CASSDRGADTQYF.

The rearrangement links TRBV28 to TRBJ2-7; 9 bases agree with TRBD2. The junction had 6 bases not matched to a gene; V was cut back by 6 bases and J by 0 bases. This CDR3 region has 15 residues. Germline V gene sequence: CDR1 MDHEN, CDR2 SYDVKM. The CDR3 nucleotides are TGTGCCAGCAGCTCCCTAGCGGGAAGCTCCTACGAGCAGTACTTC. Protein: CASSSLAGSSYEQYF.

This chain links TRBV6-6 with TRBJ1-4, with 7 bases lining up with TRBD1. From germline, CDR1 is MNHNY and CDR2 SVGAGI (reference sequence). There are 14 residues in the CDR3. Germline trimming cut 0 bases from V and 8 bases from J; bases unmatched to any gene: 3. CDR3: CASSYSPGGEKLFF. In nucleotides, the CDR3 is TGTGCCAGCAGTTACTCGCCAGGGGGGGAAAAACTGTTTTTT.

The CDR3 DNA reads TGTGCCAGCAGCGTAGGCGGGGGCGCAACGAACACTGAAGCTTTCTTT. The encoded protein is CASSVGGGATNTEAFF. V is TRBV9 and J is TRBJ1-1; a possible D gene is TRBD1 (6 bases). V shed 0 bases and J shed 1 base, with 13 bases lying between them. The CDR3 length is 16 residues. The germline CDR1 and CDR2 sequences are SGDLS and YYNGEE.

The CDR3 region is CASSLSGPLNQPQHF. CDR3 DNA sequence: TGTGCCAGCAGTTTATCAGGGCCTTTGAATCAGCCCCAGCATTTT. The chain couples TRBV27 to TRBJ1-5; D unresolved. Germline assignment: CDR1 MNHEY and CDR2 SMNVEV (reference sequence). The germline V and J ends were trimmed by 0 bases and 4 bases, with 10 bases remaining between them. This CDR3 has 15 amino acids.

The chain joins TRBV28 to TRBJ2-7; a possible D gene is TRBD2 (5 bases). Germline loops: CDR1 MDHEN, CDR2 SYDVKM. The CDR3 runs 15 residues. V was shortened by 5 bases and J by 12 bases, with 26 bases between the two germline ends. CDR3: CASSSQTIGRDRGYF. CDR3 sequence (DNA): TGTGCCAGCAGTAGTCAAACCATAGGTCGGGATCGGGGGTACTTC.

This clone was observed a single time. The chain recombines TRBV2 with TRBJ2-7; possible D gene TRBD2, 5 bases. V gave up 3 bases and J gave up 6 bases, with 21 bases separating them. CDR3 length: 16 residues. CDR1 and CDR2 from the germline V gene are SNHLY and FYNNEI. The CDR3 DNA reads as TGTGCCAGCAGTGAGGTGTCGGGTTGGACTCCGGTCGAGCAGTACTTC. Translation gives CASSEVSGWTPVEQYF.

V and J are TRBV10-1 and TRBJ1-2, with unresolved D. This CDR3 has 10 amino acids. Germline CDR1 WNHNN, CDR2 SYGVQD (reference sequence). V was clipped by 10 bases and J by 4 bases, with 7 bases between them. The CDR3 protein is CAITIYGYTF. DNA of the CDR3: TGCGCCATCACGATCTATGGCTACACCTTC.

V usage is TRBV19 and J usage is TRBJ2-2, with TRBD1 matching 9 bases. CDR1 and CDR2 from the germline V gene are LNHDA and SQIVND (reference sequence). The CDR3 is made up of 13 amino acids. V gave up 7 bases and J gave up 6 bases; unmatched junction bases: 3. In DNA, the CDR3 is TGTGCCAGTAATCGACAGGGGGCCGGGGAGCTGTTTTTT. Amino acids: CASNRQGAGELFF.

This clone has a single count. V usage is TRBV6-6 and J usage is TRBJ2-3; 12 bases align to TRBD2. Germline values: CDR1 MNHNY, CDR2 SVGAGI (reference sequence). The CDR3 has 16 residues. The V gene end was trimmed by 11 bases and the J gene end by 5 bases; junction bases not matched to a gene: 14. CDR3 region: CAATRRLAGVVDTQYF. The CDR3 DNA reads TGTGCCGCGACGCGGAGACTAGCGGGAGTCGTAGATACGCAGTATTTT.

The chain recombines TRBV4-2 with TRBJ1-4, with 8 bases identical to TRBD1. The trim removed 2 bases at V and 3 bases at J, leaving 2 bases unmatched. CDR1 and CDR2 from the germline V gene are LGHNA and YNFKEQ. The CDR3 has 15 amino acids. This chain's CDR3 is CASSQLQGANEKLFF. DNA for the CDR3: TGTGCCAGCAGCCAATTACAGGGGGCTAATGAAAAACTGTTTTTT.

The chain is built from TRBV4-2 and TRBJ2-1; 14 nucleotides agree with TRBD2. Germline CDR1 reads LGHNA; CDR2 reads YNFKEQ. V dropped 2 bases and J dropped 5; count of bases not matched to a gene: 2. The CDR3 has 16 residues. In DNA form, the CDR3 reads TGTGCCAGCAGCCAATTGGGACTAGCGGGAGACAATGAGCAGTTCTTC. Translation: CASSQLGLAGDNEQFF.